The present T cell receptor (beta chain) was sequenced within a study of blood T cell repertoires in COVID-19. Study-level information: Specimens from acute and convalescent COVID-19 originated in the United States, Italy and Spain.

The CDR3 sequence is 24 residues long. Study processing details: Amplified reference gene primers provided the basis for estimating nucleated cell counts. The assay was immunoSEQ multiplex PCR, and TCRdb's table has in-frame clones only and misses some. V, J and clone size reflect that table, while D and trimming were determined from the DNA. The data contain 180,000 or so clones, roughly four fifths of them seen just once; the ten biggest clones take up about 14%. Material: peripheral blood. The TCR was taken from a man in his fifties or sixties who had recovered from COVID-19. The chain has TRBV12-2 and TRBJ2-1; TRBD2 is taken as the D call from the table, unchecked against the DNA. TRBV12-2 is designated a pseudogene. The CDR3 region is CASRLVRWRASGRRSQGGYNEQFF. CDR3 sequence (DNA): TGTGCAAGTCGCTTAGTCAGGTGGAGGGCTAGCGGGAGGAGGTCTCAAGGTGGATACAATGAGCAGTTCTTC.